The sequence of this T cell receptor beta chain was determined in a study of human T cells and chemical hapten exposure. As for the study in general: The variation in per-sample TCR yields arose mainly from small differences in pooled library volumes.

Whole blood, unfractionated, served as the material for total RNA extraction. Separate cDNA molecules received unique molecular identifiers, which the library attached to them. Per the original methods: Samples ranged from about 23,224 to 690,600 TCRs, with a median of approximately 96,000. Each CDR3 protein gets one entry after TCRdb re-called the 5' RACE reads with MiXCR. The V and J calls follow TCRdb's processing rather than the paper's. The sample has 70,000 to 85,000 distinct CDR3 sequences, more than 15% seen once. Per the germline V gene, CDR1 is MNHEY and CDR2 is SMNVEV (reference sequence). Trimming took off 6 bases at V and 1 base at J, with 12 bases between the two ends. The CDR3 totals 15 residues.

This chain connects TRBV27 to TRBJ1-4; D is undetermined. The receptor comes from a female donor in good health. CDR3: CASSPTGGTNEKLFF. CDR3 coding DNA: TGTGCCAGCAGCCCGACGGGTGGAACTAATGAAAAACTGTTTTTT. The variable domain in full, with the rest retrieved from reference TRBV27 and TRBJ1-4, is EAQVTQNPRYLITVTGKKLTVTCSQNMNHEYMSWYRQDPGLGLRQIYYSMNVEVTDKGDVPEGYKVSRKEKRNFPLILESPSPNQTSLYFCASSPTGGTNEKLFFGSGTQLSVL.